A single sample is the source of the 13 T cell receptor beta chains below, sequenced in a study of blood T cell repertoires in COVID-19. Clones were sequenced by immunoSEQ multiplex PCR, and TCRdb holds only the in-frame ones, with some missing. This sample has around 150,000 clones, with 84% found just once. The sequenced material came from peripheral blood. The source is a man aged 30 to 39 with COVID-19, enrolled during active disease.

This chain connects TRBV9 to TRBJ2-7; unclear D gene. The CDR3 length is 13 residues. The V end was cut by 0 bases, the J end by 6 bases, with 10 bases between. The germline CDR1 and CDR2 sequences are SGDLS and YYNGEE. CDR3 loop: CASSVGQASEQYF. DNA for the CDR3: TGTGCCAGCAGCGTAGGCCAGGCGTCCGAGCAGTACTTC.

J is TRBJ2-1 and V is TRBV25-1; 10 nucleotides agree with TRBD2. V lost 6 bases and J lost 5; bases outside the gene matches: 10. Germline assignment: CDR1 MGHDK and CDR2 SYGVNS. The CDR3 runs 16 residues. As DNA, the CDR3 is TGTGCCAGCAGCTCTGCAAGCGGGAGGGGGGACAATGAGCAGTTCTTC. Protein product: CASSSASGRGDNEQFF.

A few counts support this clone. The rearrangement joins TRBV4-2 to TRBJ2-1, with D tentatively TRBD2 (6 bases). CDR3 length equals 16 residues. CDR1 is LGHNA, CDR2 YNFKEQ, per germline. Trimming pared 4 bases from V and 7 bases from J, leaving 20 bases between. DNA for the CDR3: TGTGCCAGCAGCCTCATAGGTGCTAGCGCGGAAAATGAGCAGTTCTTC. It translates to CASSLIGASAENEQFF.

The chain is built from TRBV7-2 and TRBJ2-3; unclear D gene. Looked up from germline, CDR1 is SGHTA and CDR2 is FQGNSA. Trimming pared 4 bases from V and 4 bases from J, leaving 15 bases between. This CDR3 contains 15 residues. This chain's CDR3 is CASSSRSTTPDTQYF. CDR3 sequence (DNA): TGTGCCAGCAGCTCGCGCTCAACTACGCCAGATACGCAGTATTTT.

The V and J genes are TRBV10-3 and TRBJ1-3, with 7 bases lining up with TRBD1. Per the germline V gene, CDR1 is ENHRY and CDR2 is SYGVKD. V shed 2 bases, J shed 3 bases, and the junction held 7 bases outside the gene matches. CDR3 size: 16 residues. The CDR3 region is CAISERGGGNGNTIYF. The CDR3 DNA is TGTGCCATCAGTGAGAGAGGAGGGGGCAATGGAAACACCATATATTTT.

V and J are TRBV5-4 and TRBJ2-5; D may be TRBD1 (6 bases). V shed 4 bases and J shed 4 bases, with 17 bases lying between them. CDR3 length equals 15 residues. Germline lookup yields CDR1 SGHNT and CDR2 YYREEE (reference sequence). CDR3 DNA sequence: TGTGCCAGCAGCCCGACGCAGGGGAACGGAGAGACCCAGTACTTC. It codes for CASSPTQGNGETQYF.

This rearrangement joins TRBV27 to TRBJ1-2, with 10 bases fitting TRBD1. Germline V gives CDR1 MNHEY, CDR2 SMNVEV (reference sequence). Trimming removed 5 bases from V and 4 bases from J; junction bases left unmatched: 13. The CDR3 totals 17 residues. The CDR3 loop is CASSASGTGVLGYGYTF. In DNA, the CDR3 is TGTGCCAGCAGTGCCTCCGGGACAGGGGTTTTAGGCTATGGCTACACCTTC.

The V and J genes are TRBV27 and TRBJ1-1; 8 bases agree with TRBD1. Germline V lookup: CDR1 MNHEY, CDR2 SMNVEV (reference sequence). The V segment lost 8 bases and the J segment 9 bases; nucleotides outside the gene matches: 20. This CDR3 comprises 16 residues. The CDR3 DNA follows: TGTGCCAGCTCACCTAGACGATCGGACAGGGTGGTTCAAGCTTTCTTT. It is translated as CASSPRRSDRVVQAFF.

The rearrangement uses TRBV24-1 and TRBJ2-3, with TRBD1 identical over 12 bases. This CDR3 has 17 residues. Germline assignment: CDR1 KGHDR and CDR2 SFDVKD. Trimming at V came to 2 bases and at J to 4 bases, leaving 6 bases not matched to a gene. CDR3 DNA: TGTGCCACCAGTGATTCCGGGACAGGGGGCCTTCCAGATACGCAGTATTTT. It yields the protein CATSDSGTGGLPDTQYF.

The chain is built from TRBV9 and TRBJ2-6; 9 nucleotides line up with TRBD1. The V gene end was trimmed by 3 bases and the J gene end by 9 bases; junction bases not matched to a gene: 7. This CDR3 region has 15 residues. Germline V lookup: CDR1 SGDLS, CDR2 YYNGEE. The CDR3 sequence: CASSDRGRDGNVLTF. The CDR3 DNA reads TGTGCCAGCAGCGACAGGGGGCGCGACGGCAACGTCCTGACTTTC.

V is TRBV6-5 and J is TRBJ1-2; D gene unclear. V was trimmed by 5 bases and J by 1 base, leaving 11 bases between them. This CDR3 spans 14 amino acids. The germline CDR1 and CDR2 sequences are MNHEY and SVGAGI. The CDR3 spells CASSHRTGNYGYTF. As DNA, the CDR3 is TGTGCCAGCAGTCATCGGACTGGTAACTATGGCTACACCTTC.

The chain combines TRBV24-1 with TRBJ2-1; the match to TRBD2 covers 10 bases. Germline V CDR1 and CDR2: KGHDR, SFDVKD. Losses at the gene ends were 5 bases for V and 6 bases for J; bases not matched to a gene: 12. The CDR3 has 17 residues. Here the CDR3 reads CATSGVLAGDYSNEQFF. CDR3 nucleotide sequence: TGTGCCACCAGTGGGGTCCTAGCGGGAGATTACTCCAATGAGCAGTTCTTC.

This clone was found once. The DNA for the CDR3 is TGTGCCAGCAGTTCGGGGTTTGGCGGGGAGCTGTTTTTT. This encodes CASSSGFGGELFF. This chain uses TRBV28 with TRBJ2-2; a weak D match, TRBD2 (5 bases). Trimming stripped 4 bases from V and 7 bases from J, with 10 bases between. Per the germline V gene, CDR1 is MDHEN and CDR2 is SYDVKM. The CDR3 contains 13 residues.